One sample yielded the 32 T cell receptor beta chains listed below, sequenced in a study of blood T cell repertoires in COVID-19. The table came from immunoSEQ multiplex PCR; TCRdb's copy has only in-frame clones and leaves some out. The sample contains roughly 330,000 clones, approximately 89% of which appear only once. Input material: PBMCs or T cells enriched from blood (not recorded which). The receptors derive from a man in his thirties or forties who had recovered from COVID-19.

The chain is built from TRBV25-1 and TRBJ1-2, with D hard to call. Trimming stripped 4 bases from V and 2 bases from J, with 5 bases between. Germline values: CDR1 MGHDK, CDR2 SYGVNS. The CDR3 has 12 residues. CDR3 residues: CASSAVNYGYTF. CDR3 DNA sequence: TGTGCCAGCAGTGCGGTAAACTATGGCTACACCTTC.

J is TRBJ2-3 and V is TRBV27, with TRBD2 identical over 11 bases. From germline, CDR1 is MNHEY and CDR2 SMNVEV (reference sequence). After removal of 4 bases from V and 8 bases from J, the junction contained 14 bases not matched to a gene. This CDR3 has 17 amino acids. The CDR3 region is CASSYHSGGAGRGTQYF. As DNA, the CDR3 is TGTGCCAGCAGTTACCATAGCGGGGGGGCCGGCCGGGGTACGCAGTATTTT.

The CDR3 coding sequence is TGTGCCAGCAGCAACAGGGACAGCTATAACTATGGCTACACCTTC. It codes for CASSNRDSYNYGYTF. J is TRBJ1-2 and V is TRBV21-1; the DNA was not used to check the table's D call, TRBD1. TRBV21-1 is annotated as a pseudogene. The CDR3 extends over 15 amino acids.

CDR3 loop: CASSRQGSGNTIYF. As DNA, the CDR3 is TGCGCCAGCAGCCGCCAGGGCTCTGGAAACACCATATATTTT. The rearrangement links TRBV4-1 to TRBJ1-3; D is possibly TRBD1 (5 bases). V dropped 4 bases and J dropped 0 bases, with 7 bases sitting between them. CDR3 length equals 14 residues. CDR1 and CDR2 (germline): MGHRA, YSYEKL.

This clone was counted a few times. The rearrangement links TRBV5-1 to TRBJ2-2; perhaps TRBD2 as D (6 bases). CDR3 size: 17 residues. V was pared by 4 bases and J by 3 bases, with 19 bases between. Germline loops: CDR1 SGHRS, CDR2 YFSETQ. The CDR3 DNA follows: TGCGCCAGCAGCCGTACGGGTCGGTCGGGGGACACCGGGGAGCTGTTTTTT. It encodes CASSRTGRSGDTGELFF.

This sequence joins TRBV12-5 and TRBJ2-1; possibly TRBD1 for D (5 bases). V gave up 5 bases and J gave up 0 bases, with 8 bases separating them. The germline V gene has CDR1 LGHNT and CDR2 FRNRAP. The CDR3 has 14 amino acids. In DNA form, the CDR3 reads TGTGCTAGTGGTCCGACAGACTCCTACAATGAGCAGTTCTTC. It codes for CASGPTDSYNEQFF. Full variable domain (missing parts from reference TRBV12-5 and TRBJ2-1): DARVTQTPRHKVTEMGQEVTMRCQPILGHNTVFWYRQTMMQGLELLAYFRNRAPLDDSGMPKDRFSAEMPDATLATLKIQPSEPRDSAVYFCASGPTDSYNEQFFGPGTRLTVL.

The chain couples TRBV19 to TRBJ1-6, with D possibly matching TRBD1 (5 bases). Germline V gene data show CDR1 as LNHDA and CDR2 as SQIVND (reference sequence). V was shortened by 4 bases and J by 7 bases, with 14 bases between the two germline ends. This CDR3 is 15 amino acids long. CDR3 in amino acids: CASSTTDRGNSPLHF. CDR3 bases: TGTGCCAGTAGTACCACGGACCGGGGGAATTCACCCCTCCACTTT.

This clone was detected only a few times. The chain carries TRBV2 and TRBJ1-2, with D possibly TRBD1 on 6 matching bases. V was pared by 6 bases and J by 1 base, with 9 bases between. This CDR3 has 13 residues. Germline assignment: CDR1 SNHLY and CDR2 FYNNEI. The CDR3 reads CASSAQGNYGYTF. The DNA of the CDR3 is TGTGCCAGCAGCGCACAGGGTAACTATGGCTACACCTTC.

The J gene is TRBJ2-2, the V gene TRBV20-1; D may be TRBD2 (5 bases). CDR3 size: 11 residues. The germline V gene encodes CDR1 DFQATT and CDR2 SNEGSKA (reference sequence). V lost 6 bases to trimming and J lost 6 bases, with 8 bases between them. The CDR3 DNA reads TGCAGTGCCCATAGCGCCGGGGAGCTGTTTTTT. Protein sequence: CSAHSAGELFF.

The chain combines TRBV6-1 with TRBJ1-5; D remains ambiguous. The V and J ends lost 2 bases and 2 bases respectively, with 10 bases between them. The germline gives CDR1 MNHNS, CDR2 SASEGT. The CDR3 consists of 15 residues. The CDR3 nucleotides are TGTGCCAGCAGTGAACGCTCCGGTCGCAATCAGCCCCAGCATTTT. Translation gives CASSERSGRNQPQHF.

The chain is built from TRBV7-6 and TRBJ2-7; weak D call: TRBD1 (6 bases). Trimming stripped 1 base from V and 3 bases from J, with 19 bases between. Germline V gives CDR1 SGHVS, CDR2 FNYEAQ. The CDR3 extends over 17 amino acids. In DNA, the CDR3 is TGTGCCAGCAGCTTAGGGGTGACAGGAGCCCAAGGCTACGAGCAGTACTTC. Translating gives CASSLGVTGAQGYEQYF. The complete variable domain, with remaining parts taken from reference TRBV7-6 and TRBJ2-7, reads GAGVSQSPRYKVTKRGQDVALRCDPISGHVSLYWYRQALGQGPEFLTYFNYEAQQDKSGLPNDRFSAERPEGSISTLTIQRTEQRDSAMYRCASSLGVTGAQGYEQYFGPGTRLTVT.

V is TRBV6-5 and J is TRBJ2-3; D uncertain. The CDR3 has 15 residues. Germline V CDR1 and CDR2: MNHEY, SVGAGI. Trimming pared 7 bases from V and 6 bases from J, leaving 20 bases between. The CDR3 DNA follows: TGTGCCAGCAACACCCGACATGAGCCCGAGGATACGCAGTATTTT. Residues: CASNTRHEPEDTQYF.

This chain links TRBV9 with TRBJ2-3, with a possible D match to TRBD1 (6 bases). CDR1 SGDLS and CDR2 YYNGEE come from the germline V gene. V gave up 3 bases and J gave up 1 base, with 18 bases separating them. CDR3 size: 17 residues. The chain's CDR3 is CASSADLGARGTDTQYF. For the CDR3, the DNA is TGTGCCAGCAGCGCCGACTTGGGGGCGAGGGGCACAGATACGCAGTATTTT. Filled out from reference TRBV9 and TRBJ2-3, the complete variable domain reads DSGVTQTPKHLITATGQRVTLRCSPRSGDLSVYWYQQSLDQGLQFLIQYYNGEERAKGNILERFSAQQFPDLHSELNLSSLELGDSALYFCASSADLGARGTDTQYFGPGTRLTVL.

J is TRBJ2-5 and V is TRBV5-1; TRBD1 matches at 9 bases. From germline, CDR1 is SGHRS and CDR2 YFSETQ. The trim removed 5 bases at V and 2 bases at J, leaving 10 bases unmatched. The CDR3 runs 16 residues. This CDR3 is CASRPLGTGLQETQYF. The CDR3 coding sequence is TGCGCCAGCAGACCACTCGGGACAGGGCTGCAAGAGACCCAGTACTTC.

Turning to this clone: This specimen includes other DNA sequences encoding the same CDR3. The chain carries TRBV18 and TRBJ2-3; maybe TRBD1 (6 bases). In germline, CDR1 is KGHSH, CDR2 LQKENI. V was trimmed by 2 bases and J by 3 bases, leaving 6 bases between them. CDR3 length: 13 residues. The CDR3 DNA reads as TGTGCCAGCTCACCAACAGGGACAGATACGCAGTATTTT. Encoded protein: CASSPTGTDTQYF.

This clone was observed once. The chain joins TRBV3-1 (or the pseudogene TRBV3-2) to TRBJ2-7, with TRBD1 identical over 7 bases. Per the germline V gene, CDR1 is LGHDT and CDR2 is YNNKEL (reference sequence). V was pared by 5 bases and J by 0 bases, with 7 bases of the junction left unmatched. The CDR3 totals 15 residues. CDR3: CASSYGTASSYEQYF. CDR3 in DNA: TGTGCCAGCAGCTACGGGACAGCGTCCTCCTACGAGCAGTACTTC.

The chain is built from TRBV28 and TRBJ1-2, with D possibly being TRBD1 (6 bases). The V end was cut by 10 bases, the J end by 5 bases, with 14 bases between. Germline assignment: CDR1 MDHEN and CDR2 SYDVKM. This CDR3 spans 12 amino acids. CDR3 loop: CATNRESYGYTF. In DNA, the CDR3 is TGTGCCACCAACAGGGAGTCTTATGGCTACACCTTC.

CDR3 protein: CASSPYPWDSNNSPLHF. The CDR3 DNA sequence: TGTGCCAGCAGCCCCTACCCGTGGGACAGCAATAATTCACCCCTCCACTTT. This rearrangement joins TRBV5-5 to TRBJ1-6; 7 bases align to TRBD1. CDR3 length equals 17 residues. Germline V lookup: CDR1 SGHKS, CDR2 YYEKEE (reference sequence). V dropped 4 bases and J dropped 5; count of bases not matched to a gene: 12. The full variable domain, rest sourced from reference TRBV5-5 and TRBJ1-6, is DAGVTQSPTHLIKTRGQQVTLRCSPISGHKSVSWYQQVLGQGPQFIFQYYEKEERGRGNFPDRFSARQFPNYSSELNVNALLLGDSALYLCASSPYPWDSNNSPLHFGNGTRLTVT.

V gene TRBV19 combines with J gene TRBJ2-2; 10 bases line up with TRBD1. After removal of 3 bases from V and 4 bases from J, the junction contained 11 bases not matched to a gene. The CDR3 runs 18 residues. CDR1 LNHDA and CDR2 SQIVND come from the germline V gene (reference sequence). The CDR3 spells CASSMRLTGGWGTGELFF. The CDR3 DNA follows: TGTGCCAGTAGTATGCGGTTGACAGGGGGCTGGGGCACCGGGGAGCTGTTTTTT.

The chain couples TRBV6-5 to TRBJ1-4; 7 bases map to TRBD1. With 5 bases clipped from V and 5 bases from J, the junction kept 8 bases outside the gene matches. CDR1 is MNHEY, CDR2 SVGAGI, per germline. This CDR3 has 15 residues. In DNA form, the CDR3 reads TGTGCCAGCAGTCTCGGACAGGCGCGCAATGAAAAACTGTTTTTT. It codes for CASSLGQARNEKLFF.

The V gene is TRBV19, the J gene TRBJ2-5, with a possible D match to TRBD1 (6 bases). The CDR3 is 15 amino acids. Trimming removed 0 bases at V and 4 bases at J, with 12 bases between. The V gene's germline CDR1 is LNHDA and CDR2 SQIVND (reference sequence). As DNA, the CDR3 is TGTGCCAGTAGTATAGATCTGGCAGGGGTAGAGACCCAGTACTTC. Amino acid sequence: CASSIDLAGVETQYF. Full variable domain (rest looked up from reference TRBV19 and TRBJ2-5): DGGITQSPKYLFRKEGQNVTLSCEQNLNHDAMYWYRQDPGQGLRLIYYSQIVNDFQKGDIAEGYSVSREKKESFPLTVTSAQKNPTAFYLCASSIDLAGVETQYFGPGTRLLVL.

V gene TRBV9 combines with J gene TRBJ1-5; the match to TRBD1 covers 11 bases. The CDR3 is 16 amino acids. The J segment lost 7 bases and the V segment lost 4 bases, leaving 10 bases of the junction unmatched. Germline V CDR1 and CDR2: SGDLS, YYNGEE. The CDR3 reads CASSPGTGGVGQPQHF. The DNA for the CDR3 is TGTGCCAGCAGCCCCGGGACAGGGGGAGTGGGGCAGCCCCAGCATTTT.

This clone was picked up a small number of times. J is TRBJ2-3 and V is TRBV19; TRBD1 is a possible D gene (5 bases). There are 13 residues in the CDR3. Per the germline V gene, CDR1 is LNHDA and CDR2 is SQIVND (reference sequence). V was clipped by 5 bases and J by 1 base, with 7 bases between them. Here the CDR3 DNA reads TGTGCCAGTAGTCCACAGGGCACAGATACGCAGTATTTT. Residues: CASSPQGTDTQYF.

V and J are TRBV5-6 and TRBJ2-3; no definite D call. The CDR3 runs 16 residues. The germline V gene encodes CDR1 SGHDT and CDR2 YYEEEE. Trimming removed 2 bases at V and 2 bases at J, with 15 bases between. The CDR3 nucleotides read TGTGCCAGCAGCTTCATCTCAGGCCTCTCCACAGATACGCAGTATTTT. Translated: CASSFISGLSTDTQYF.

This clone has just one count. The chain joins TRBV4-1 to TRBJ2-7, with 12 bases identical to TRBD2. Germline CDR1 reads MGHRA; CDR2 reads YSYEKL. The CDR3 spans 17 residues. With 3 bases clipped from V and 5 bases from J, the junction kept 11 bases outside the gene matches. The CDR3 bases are TGCGCCAGCAGCCAGGGTCTAGCGGGGGGGCATGGAGACGAGCAGTACTTC. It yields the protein CASSQGLAGGHGDEQYF.

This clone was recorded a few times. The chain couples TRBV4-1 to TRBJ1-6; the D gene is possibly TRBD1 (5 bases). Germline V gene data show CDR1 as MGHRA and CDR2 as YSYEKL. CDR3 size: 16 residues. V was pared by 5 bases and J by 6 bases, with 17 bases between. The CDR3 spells CASSERGESSNSPLHF. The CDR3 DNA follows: TGCGCCAGCAGCGAAAGGGGCGAGTCGTCTAATTCACCCCTCCACTTT.

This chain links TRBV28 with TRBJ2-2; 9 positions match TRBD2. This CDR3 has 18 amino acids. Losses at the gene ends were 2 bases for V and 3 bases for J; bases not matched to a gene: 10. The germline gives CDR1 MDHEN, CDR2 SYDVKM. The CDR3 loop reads CASSLRWRGGRDTGELFF. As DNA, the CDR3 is TGTGCCAGCAGTTTAAGGTGGCGGGGGGGCCGAGACACCGGGGAGCTGTTTTTT.

The CDR3 DNA reads TGTGCCAGCAGTCCCGACAAAACTGAAGCTTTCTTT. Encoded protein: CASSPDKTEAFF. The gene calls are TRBV28 and TRBJ1-1; D is undetermined. This CDR3 is 12 amino acids long. Per the germline V gene, CDR1 is MDHEN and CDR2 is SYDVKM. Deletions cut 5 bases from V and 5 bases from J, with 9 bases between.

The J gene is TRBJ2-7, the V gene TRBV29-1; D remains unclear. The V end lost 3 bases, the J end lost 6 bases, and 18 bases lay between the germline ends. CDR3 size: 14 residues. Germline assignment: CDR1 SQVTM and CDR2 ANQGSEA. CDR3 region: CSVDVGVALVEQYF. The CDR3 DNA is TGCAGCGTTGACGTCGGCGTAGCACTGGTCGAGCAGTACTTC.

The CDR3: CASSQTQGSGYTF. The CDR3 DNA reads TGTGCCAGCAGTCAAACTCAGGGCTCTGGCTACACCTTC. The V call is TRBV28, the J call TRBJ1-2; the D gene is possibly TRBD1 (5 bases). Germline values: CDR1 MDHEN, CDR2 SYDVKM. The V end lost 5 bases, the J end lost 7 bases, and 14 bases lay between the germline ends. The CDR3 has 13 amino acids.

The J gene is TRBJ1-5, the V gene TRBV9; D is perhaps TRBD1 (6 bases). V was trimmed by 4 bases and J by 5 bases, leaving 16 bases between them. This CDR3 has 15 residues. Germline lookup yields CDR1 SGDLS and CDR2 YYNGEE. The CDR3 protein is CASSPGVEGDQPQHF. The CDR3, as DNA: TGTGCCAGCAGCCCAGGGGTAGAAGGAGATCAGCCCCAGCATTTT.

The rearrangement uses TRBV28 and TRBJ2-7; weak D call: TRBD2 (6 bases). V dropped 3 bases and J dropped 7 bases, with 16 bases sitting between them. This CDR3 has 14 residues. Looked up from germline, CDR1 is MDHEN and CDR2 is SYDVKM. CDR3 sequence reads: CASSLGGNLDEQYF. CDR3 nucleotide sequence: TGTGCCAGCAGTTTGGGCGGGAATCTTGATGAGCAGTACTTC.